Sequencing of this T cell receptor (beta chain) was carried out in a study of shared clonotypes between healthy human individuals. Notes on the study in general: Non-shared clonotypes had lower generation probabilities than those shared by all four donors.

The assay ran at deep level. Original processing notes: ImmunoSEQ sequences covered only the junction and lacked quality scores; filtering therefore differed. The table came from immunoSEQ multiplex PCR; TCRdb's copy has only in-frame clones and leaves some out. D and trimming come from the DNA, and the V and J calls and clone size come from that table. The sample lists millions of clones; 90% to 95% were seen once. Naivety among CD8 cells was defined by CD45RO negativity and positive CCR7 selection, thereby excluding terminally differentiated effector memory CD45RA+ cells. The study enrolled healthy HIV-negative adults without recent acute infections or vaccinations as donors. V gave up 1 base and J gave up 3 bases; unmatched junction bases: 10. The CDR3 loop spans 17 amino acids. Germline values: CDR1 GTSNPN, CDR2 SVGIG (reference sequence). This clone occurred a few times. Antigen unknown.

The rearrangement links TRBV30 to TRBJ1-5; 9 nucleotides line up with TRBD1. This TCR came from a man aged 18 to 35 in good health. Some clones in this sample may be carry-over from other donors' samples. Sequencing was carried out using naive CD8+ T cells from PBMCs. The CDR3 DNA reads TGTGCCTGGAGTGACCCGTTGGGGACAGGGAACAATCAGCCCCAGCATTTT. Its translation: CAWSDPLGTGNNQPQHF. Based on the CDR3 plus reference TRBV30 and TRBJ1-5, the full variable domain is SQTIHQWPATLVQPVGSPLSLECTVEGTSNPNLYWYRQAAGRGLQLLFYSVGIGQISSEVPQNLSASRPQDRQFILSSKKLLLSDSGFYLCAWSDPLGTGNNQPQHFGDGTRLSIL.